This TCR beta chain appears in the sequencing data of a study of T cell responses to AZD1222 COVID-19 vaccine (TCRdb year 2021). Notes on the research overall: A total of over 230 trial participants underwent TCR sequencing, of whom some 210 received two doses of AZD1222 and roughly 25 received two doses of the MenACWY control vaccine. Trial participants were enrolled into age subgroups of 18-55, 56-69 and 70-plus years, which contained about 150, 27 and 61 TCR-sequenced participants, respectively.

Beyond this particular receptor, the publication reports: Conclusions about previously exposed vaccinees are limited, since just a handful of AZD1222 recipients were seropositive for SARS-CoV-2 at baseline. In the small 56-69-year group, the increase in depth fell short of significance, most likely because of low power. Reportedly, almost half of the unique spike-specific TCRs recognized epitopes lying outside the regions that are mutated in the B.1.351 and B.1.1.7 variants. CD4 TCRs associated with the vaccine covered the entire spike protein, and the dominant responses were in regions 160-218 and 743-854. Spike-specific TCR breadth and depth rose significantly after two AZD1222 doses compared with day 0 and with MenACWY recipients. Participants were mostly white British, with more females than males. The authors suggested clonal diversity may have been underestimated. No day 14 peak-response samples were available, so repertoires were characterized only after the peak T cell response.

About this clone: The antigen it binds to is not known. There are no base qualities to consult, and no much larger clone falls within one base.

Between the V and J ends, shortened by 0 bases and 10 bases respectively, the junction contains 12 bases. The CDR3, from cysteine to phenylalanine, totals 13 residues. Just CDR3 DNA is preserved here, 39 bases in frame from base 1. According to the germline V gene, CDR1 reads MNHEY and CDR2 reads SVGAGI. The sample's time point label, in plain terms: about 28 days (+/-7) after the second vaccine dose. AZD1222 recipients whose second dose came at about 4 weeks and those whose second dose came at about 12 weeks were combined into one group, since spike-specific TCR depth and breadth did not differ between the two schedules. The vaccinee samples were drawn from two UK trials, COV001 and COV002, one of which was a single-blind randomized controlled phase 2/3 trial testing AZD1222 (ChAdOx1 nCoV-19) in healthy adults. For TCRbeta chain sequencing, PBMC samples from trial participants were taken at day 0 and at day 28 after the second dose.

The CDR3 regions of human TCRbeta chains were analyzed by immunosequencing. The study's processing was this. TCRs in the repertoires were compared against a reference library of SARS-CoV-2-specific TCRs that had been generated with the MIRA antigen-specificity platform. Breadth was defined as the fraction of unique TCRs that were SARS-CoV-2-associated. Depth was defined as the fraction of total T cells that were SARS-CoV-2-associated. Using the MIRA data, each spike-specific TCR was assigned both to the spike region to which the TCR was reactive and to a CD4 or CD8 class. Log10-transformed breadth and depth values were compared by one-way ANOVA with Sidak's multiple comparisons tests. Drawn from immuneACCESS, this table holds only the in-frame rearrangements with V and J called that TCRdb kept. Clones are partly lost; checked studies trace under half to an unresolved V gene and leave the rest unexplained. V and J calls and clone size are given by that table; D and trimming were obtained from the DNA. This sample lists about 110,000 clones; roughly nine tenths were detected once. The top ten constitute 2% to 3% of the sample.

The rearrangement combines TRBV6-5 with TRBJ1-1; the D gene lacks a confident call. This clonotype was sampled from an adult who received the AZD1222 COVID-19 vaccine. The specimen comprised peripheral blood, sampled 28 days after the second AZD1222 dose. The CDR3 protein: CASSYSDSRGAFF. The sequenced DNA: TGTGCCAGCAGTTACTCGGACTCCCGGGGAGCTTTCTTT.